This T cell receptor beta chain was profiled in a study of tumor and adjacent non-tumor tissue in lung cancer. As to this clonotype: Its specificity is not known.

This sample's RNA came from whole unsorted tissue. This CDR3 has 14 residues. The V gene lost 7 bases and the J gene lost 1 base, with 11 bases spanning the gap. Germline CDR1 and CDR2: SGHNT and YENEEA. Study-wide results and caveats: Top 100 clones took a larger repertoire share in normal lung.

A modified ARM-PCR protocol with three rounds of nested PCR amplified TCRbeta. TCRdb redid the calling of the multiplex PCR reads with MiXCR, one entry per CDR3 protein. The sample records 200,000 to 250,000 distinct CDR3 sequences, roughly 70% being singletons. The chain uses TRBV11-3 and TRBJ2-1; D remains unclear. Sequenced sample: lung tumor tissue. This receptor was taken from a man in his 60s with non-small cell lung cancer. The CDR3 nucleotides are TGTGCCAGCATCCCCGACAATTCCTACAATGAGCAGTTCTTC. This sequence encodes CASIPDNSYNEQFF.